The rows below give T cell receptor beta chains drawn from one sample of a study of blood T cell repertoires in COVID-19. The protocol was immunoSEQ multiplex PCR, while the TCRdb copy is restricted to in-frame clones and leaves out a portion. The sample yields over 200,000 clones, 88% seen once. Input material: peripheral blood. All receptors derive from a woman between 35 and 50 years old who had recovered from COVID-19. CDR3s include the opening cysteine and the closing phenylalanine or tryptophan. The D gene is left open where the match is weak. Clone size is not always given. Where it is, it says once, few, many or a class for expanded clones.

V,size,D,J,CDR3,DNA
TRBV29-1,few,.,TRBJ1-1,CSVATGGVTEAFF,TGCAGCGTTGCGACAGGTGGGGTCACTGAAGCTTTCTTT
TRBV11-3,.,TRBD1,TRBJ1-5,CASSRTGAEAQHF,TGTGCCAGCAGCCGGACAGGGGCGGAGGCCCAGCATTTT
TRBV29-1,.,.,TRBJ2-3,CSVGGDTQYF,TGCAGCGTTGGCGGAGATACGCAGTATTTT
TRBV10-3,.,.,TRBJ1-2,CAISPLGWGDYGYTF,TGTGCCATCAGCCCCTTGGGCTGGGGGGATTATGGCTACACCTTC
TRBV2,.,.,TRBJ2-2,CASSVWGPGTGELFF,TGTGCCAGCAGTGTATGGGGGCCTGGCACCGGGGAGCTGTTTTTT
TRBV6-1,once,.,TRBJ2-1,CASSEGQGAYNEQFF,TGTGCCAGCAGTGAAGGGCAGGGTGCCTACAATGAGCAGTTCTTC
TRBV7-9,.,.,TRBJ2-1,CASSPEGAYYNEQFF,TGTGCCAGCAGCCCAGAGGGTGCGTATTACAATGAGCAGTTCTTC
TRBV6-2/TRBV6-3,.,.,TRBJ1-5,CASSYSALGNQPQHF,TGTGCCAGCAGTTACTCGGCCCTGGGCAATCAGCCCCAGCATTTT
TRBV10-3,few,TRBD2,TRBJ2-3,CAISGASGSADTQYF,TGTGCCATCAGTGGGGCTAGCGGGAGTGCAGATACGCAGTATTTT
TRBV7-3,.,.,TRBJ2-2,CASSFPAGELFF,TGTGCCAGCAGCTTTCCGGCCGGGGAGCTGTTTTTT
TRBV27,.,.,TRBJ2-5,CASSLQQQETQYF,TGTGCCAGCAGTTTGCAACAGCAAGAGACCCAGTACTTC
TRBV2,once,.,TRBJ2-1,CASIRLALGDEQFF,TGTGCCAGCATACGTTTGGCCCTCGGGGATGAGCAGTTCTTC
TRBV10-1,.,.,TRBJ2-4,CASIEGALAKNIQYF,TGCGCCAGCATAGAAGGGGCGCTGGCCAAAAACATTCAGTACTTC
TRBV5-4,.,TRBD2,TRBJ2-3,CASSPGGERGTDTQYF,TGTGCCAGCAGCCCCGGGGGGGAGCGAGGCACAGATACGCAGTATTTT
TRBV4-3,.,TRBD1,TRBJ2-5,CASSQEGTGPGETQYF,TGCGCCAGCAGCCAAGAGGGGACAGGACCAGGGGAGACCCAGTACTTC
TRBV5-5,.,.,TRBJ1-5,CASSSYINQPQHF,TGTGCCAGCAGCTCCTATATCAATCAGCCCCAGCATTTT
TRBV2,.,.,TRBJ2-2,CASAEGGELFF,TGTGCCAGCGCCGAGGGCGGGGAGCTGTTTTTT
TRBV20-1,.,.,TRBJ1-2,CSTHRDYGYTF,TGCAGTACCCACAGGGACTATGGCTACACCTTC
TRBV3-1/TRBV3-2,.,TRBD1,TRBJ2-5,CASSQPTGDSLWETQYF,TGTGCCAGCAGCCAACCCACCGGGGACAGTTTGTGGGAGACCCAGTACTTC
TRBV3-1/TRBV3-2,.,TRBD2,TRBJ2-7,CASSQDGGLAGAGEQYF,TGTGCCAGCAGCCAAGACGGGGGACTAGCGGGAGCGGGAGAGCAGTACTTC
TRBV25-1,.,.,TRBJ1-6,CASSPLTGTPNSPLHF,TGTGCCAGCAGCCCCCTGACCGGGACACCGAATTCACCCCTCCACTTT
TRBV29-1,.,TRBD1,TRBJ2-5,CSVLDRRETQYF,TGCAGCGTACTGGACAGGAGGGAGACCCAGTACTTC
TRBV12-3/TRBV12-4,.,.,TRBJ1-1,CASSLREAEAFF,TGTGCCAGCAGTTTGAGAGAGGCTGAAGCTTTCTTT
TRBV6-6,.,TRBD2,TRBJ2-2,CASTPLGGGGAGELFF,TGTGCCAGCACCCCCCTCGGGGGGGGAGGGGCCGGGGAGCTGTTTTTT
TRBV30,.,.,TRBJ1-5,CAWTPGQLNQPQHF,TGTGCCTGGACACCCGGACAGCTCAATCAGCCCCAGCATTTT
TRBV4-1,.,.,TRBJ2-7,CASSRAGSYEQYF,TGCGCCAGCAGCCGAGCGGGCAGCTACGAGCAGTACTTC
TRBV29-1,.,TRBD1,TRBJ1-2,CSVGDSLNYGYTF,TGCAGCGTTGGGGACAGCTTGAACTATGGCTACACCTTC
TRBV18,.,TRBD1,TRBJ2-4,CASSPSAQGTPLQYF,TGTGCCAGCTCACCATCCGCACAGGGGACCCCTCTTCAGTACTTC
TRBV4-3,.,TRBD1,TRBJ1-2,CASSQASGGLVAGYTF,TGCGCCAGCAGCCAAGCGTCAGGGGGTTTAGTTGCTGGCTACACCTTC
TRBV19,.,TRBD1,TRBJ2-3,CASSSGTGGSDREYF,TGTGCCAGTAGTTCGGGGACAGGGGGCTCAGATAGGGAGTATTTT
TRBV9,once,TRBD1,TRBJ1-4,CASSTRQGLANEKLFF,TGTGCCAGCAGCACCCGACAGGGTTTGGCTAATGAAAAACTGTTTTTT
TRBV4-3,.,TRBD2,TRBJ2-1,CASSQGGSGRSGQFF,TGCGCCAGCAGCCAAGGGGGTAGCGGGAGGTCGGGGCAGTTCTTC
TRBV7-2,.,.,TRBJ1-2,CASSHGGGYGYTF,TGTGCCAGCAGCCACGGCGGGGGCTATGGCTACACCTTC